This is a list of T cell receptor beta chains from one sample in a study of shared clonotypes between healthy human individuals. Some clones are missing from TCRdb's copy, which holds only in-frame ones; the method was immunoSEQ multiplex PCR. This table holds millions of clones, approximately 94% found once. Sequences were obtained from naive CD8+ T cells sorted from blood. These TCRs come from a man between 18 and 35 years old in good health. CDR3s include the opening cysteine and the closing phenylalanine or tryptophan. The D gene is left open where the match is weak. The size field is filled for only some rows; it gives once, few, many or a size class.

clone size: .; V gene: TRBV5-1; CDR3 length: 17; D gene: .; J gene: TRBJ1-2; CDR3 DNA: TGCGCCAGCAGCCCGTCGGGCCCGTATGTAAAGAGCTATGGCTACACCTTC; CDR3 protein: CASSPSGPYVKSYGYTF
clone size: .; V gene: TRBV5-6; CDR3 length: 15; D gene: .; J gene: TRBJ2-7; CDR3 DNA: TGTGCCAGCAGCGGAGGCCGGCACGCGCTTTACGAGCAGTACTTC; CDR3 protein: CASSGGRHALYEQYF
clone size: .; V gene: TRBV11-2; CDR3 length: 17; D gene: TRBD1; J gene: TRBJ2-7; CDR3 DNA: TGTGCCAGCAGTTCAGGACAGGGGGGAGCCAAAGTCTACGAGCAGTACTTC; CDR3 protein: CASSSGQGGAKVYEQYF
clone size: .; V gene: TRBV19; CDR3 length: 15; D gene: .; J gene: TRBJ1-4; CDR3 DNA: TGTGCCAGTAGTATACCGGGCTCGGGTGAGGAAAAACTGTTTTTT; CDR3 protein: CASSIPGSGEEKLFF
clone size: .; V gene: TRBV28; CDR3 length: 14; D gene: TRBD1; J gene: TRBJ2-5; CDR3 DNA: TGTGCCAGCAGTTTTTCCGGGACAGGAGAGACCCAGTACTTC; CDR3 protein: CASSFSGTGETQYF
clone size: .; V gene: TRBV10-2; CDR3 length: 13; D gene: .; J gene: TRBJ2-7; CDR3 DNA: TGCGCCAGCAGTGATGGTCAGCCCTACGAGCAGTACTTC; CDR3 protein: CASSDGQPYEQYF
clone size: .; V gene: TRBV9; CDR3 length: 13; D gene: .; J gene: TRBJ2-1; CDR3 DNA: TGTGCCAGCAGCGTAGATGTTTCGGCGGAGGCGTTCTTC; CDR3 protein: CASSVDVSAEAFF
clone size: .; V gene: TRBV28; CDR3 length: 14; D gene: .; J gene: TRBJ2-2; CDR3 DNA: TGTGCCAGCAGCCCTACGGGGGACACCGGGGAGCTGTTTTTT; CDR3 protein: CASSPTGDTGELFF
clone size: .; V gene: TRBV28; CDR3 length: 13; D gene: .; J gene: TRBJ1-1; CDR3 DNA: TGTGCCAGCAATGACGGACTGATCGCTGAAGCTTTCTTT; CDR3 protein: CASNDGLIAEAFF
clone size: .; V gene: TRBV6-1; CDR3 length: 10; D gene: .; J gene: TRBJ2-5; CDR3 DNA: TGTGCCAGCAACGAGGAGACCCAGTACTTC; CDR3 protein: CASNEETQYF
clone size: .; V gene: TRBV6-6; CDR3 length: 13; D gene: .; J gene: TRBJ2-7; CDR3 DNA: TGTGCCAGCAGTTACGAGGGCTTCTACGAGCAGTACTTC; CDR3 protein: CASSYEGFYEQYF
clone size: .; V gene: TRBV27; CDR3 length: 14; D gene: TRBD1; J gene: TRBJ2-3; CDR3 DNA: TGTGCCAGCAGCCCCTCGACAGGGAAAGATACGCAGTATTTT; CDR3 protein: CASSPSTGKDTQYF
clone size: .; V gene: TRBV7-9; CDR3 length: 12; D gene: .; J gene: TRBJ2-1; CDR3 DNA: TGTGCCAGCAGCGCCGCCACCCATGAGCAGTTCTTC; CDR3 protein: CASSAATHEQFF
clone size: .; V gene: TRBV13; CDR3 length: 13; D gene: .; J gene: TRBJ2-7; CDR3 DNA: TGTGCCAGCAGCCCGATCGGGGTTGGGGAGCAGTACTTC; CDR3 protein: CASSPIGVGEQYF
clone size: .; V gene: TRBV28; CDR3 length: 11; D gene: .; J gene: TRBJ2-7; CDR3 DNA: TGTGCCAGCAGTTTTGTACGGGAGCAGTACTTC; CDR3 protein: CASSFVREQYF
clone size: .; V gene: TRBV6-1; CDR3 length: 17; D gene: .; J gene: TRBJ1-2; CDR3 DNA: TGTGCCAGCAGTGAAGAGGATGACAGCGAGGGTAACTATGGCTACACCTTC; CDR3 protein: CASSEEDDSEGNYGYTF
clone size: .; V gene: TRBV5-1; CDR3 length: 15; D gene: TRBD1; J gene: TRBJ1-1; CDR3 DNA: TGCGCCAGCAGCGGACAGGACGGCCTGAACACTGAAGCTTTCTTT; CDR3 protein: CASSGQDGLNTEAFF
clone size: .; V gene: TRBV2; CDR3 length: 13; D gene: .; J gene: TRBJ2-3; CDR3 DNA: TGTGCCAGCAGAGAAGATGGACCGGATACGCAGTATTTT; CDR3 protein: CASREDGPDTQYF
clone size: .; V gene: TRBV30; CDR3 length: 15; D gene: TRBD1; J gene: TRBJ2-3; CDR3 DNA: TGTGCCTGGACGTGGACAGGGTCGGGATCAGATACGCAGTATTTT; CDR3 protein: CAWTWTGSGSDTQYF
clone size: .; V gene: TRBV29-1; CDR3 length: 13; D gene: .; J gene: TRBJ2-7; CDR3 DNA: TGCAGCGTTGGACTGCCGAACTCCTACGAGCAGTACTTC; CDR3 protein: CSVGLPNSYEQYF
clone size: .; V gene: TRBV7-9; CDR3 length: 13; D gene: .; J gene: TRBJ2-7; CDR3 DNA: TGTGCCAGCAGTGGGACGGGCATCTACGAGCAGTACTTC; CDR3 protein: CASSGTGIYEQYF
clone size: .; V gene: TRBV19; CDR3 length: 13; D gene: .; J gene: TRBJ1-1; CDR3 DNA: TGTGCCAGTAAAGGGGAGGGGAACACTGAAGCTTTCTTT; CDR3 protein: CASKGEGNTEAFF
clone size: .; V gene: TRBV9; CDR3 length: 14; D gene: .; J gene: TRBJ1-1; CDR3 DNA: TGTGCCAGCAGCGTAGAGGATCTACCTTCTGAAGCTTTCTTT; CDR3 protein: CASSVEDLPSEAFF
clone size: .; V gene: TRBV28; CDR3 length: 17; D gene: .; J gene: TRBJ1-5; CDR3 DNA: TGTGCCAGCAGTTTAGACCCCTGGGGAGCAAGCAATCAGCCCCAGCATTTT; CDR3 protein: CASSLDPWGASNQPQHF
clone size: .; V gene: TRBV27; CDR3 length: 13; D gene: .; J gene: TRBJ2-1; CDR3 DNA: TGTGCCAGCACTTTTGGGGGTGGCGAGGAGCAGTTCTTC; CDR3 protein: CASTFGGGEEQFF
clone size: .; V gene: TRBV10-3; CDR3 length: 15; D gene: .; J gene: TRBJ2-1; CDR3 DNA: TGTGCCATCAGTGATTCCGGGACGGCTTACAATGAGCAGTTCTTC; CDR3 protein: CAISDSGTAYNEQFF
clone size: .; V gene: TRBV4-3; CDR3 length: 17; D gene: TRBD1; J gene: TRBJ1-6; CDR3 DNA: TGCGCCAGCAGCCAAGGACCACAGGGGGTGTGGAATTCACCCCTCCACTTT; CDR3 protein: CASSQGPQGVWNSPLHF
clone size: once; V gene: TRBV6-1; CDR3 length: 14; D gene: .; J gene: TRBJ1-1; CDR3 DNA: TGTGCCAGCAGTGAACCCCCCTTTGGAAGTGAAGCTTTCTTT; CDR3 protein: CASSEPPFGSEAFF
clone size: .; V gene: TRBV7-9; CDR3 length: 17; D gene: TRBD1; J gene: TRBJ2-6; CDR3 DNA: TGTGCCAGCAGCCAAGGGGGCACCGGCTCTGGGGCCAACGTCCTGACTTTC; CDR3 protein: CASSQGGTGSGANVLTF
clone size: .; V gene: TRBV4-1; CDR3 length: 14; D gene: TRBD1; J gene: TRBJ2-3; CDR3 DNA: TGCGCCAGCAGCTCCCGACAGGGCTCAGATACGCAGTATTTT; CDR3 protein: CASSSRQGSDTQYF
clone size: .; V gene: TRBV29-1; CDR3 length: 14; D gene: TRBD1; J gene: TRBJ2-7; CDR3 DNA: TGCAGCGTTGTTCTTCGGACAGGGTCCTACGAGCAGTACTTC; CDR3 protein: CSVVLRTGSYEQYF
clone size: .; V gene: TRBV19; CDR3 length: 13; D gene: .; J gene: TRBJ1-5; CDR3 DNA: TGTGCCAGTAGTATGTCATTAGATCAGCCCCAGCATTTT; CDR3 protein: CASSMSLDQPQHF